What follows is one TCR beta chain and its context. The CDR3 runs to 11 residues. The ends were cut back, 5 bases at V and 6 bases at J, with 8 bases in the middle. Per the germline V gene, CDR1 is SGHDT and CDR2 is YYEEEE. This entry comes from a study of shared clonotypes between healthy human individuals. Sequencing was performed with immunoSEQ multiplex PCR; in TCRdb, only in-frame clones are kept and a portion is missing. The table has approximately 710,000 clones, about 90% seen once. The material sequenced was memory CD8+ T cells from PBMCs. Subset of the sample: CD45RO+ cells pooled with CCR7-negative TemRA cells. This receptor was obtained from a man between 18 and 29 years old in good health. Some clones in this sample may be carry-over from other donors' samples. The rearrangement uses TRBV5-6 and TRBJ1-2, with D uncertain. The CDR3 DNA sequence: TGTGCCAGCAGTTCTCCCGATGGCTACACCTTC. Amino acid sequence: CASSSPDGYTF.